This T cell receptor (beta chain) came from a study of OX40 agonist ivuxolimab in advanced cancers. Background for the entire study: Ivuxolimab, which targeted the costimulatory receptor OX40 (CD134), was an agonistic, fully human IgG2 monoclonal antibody. Intravenous ivuxolimab was administered to patients every 2 weeks at six dose levels: 0.01, 0.1, 0.3, 1.5, 3 and 10 mg/kg. Of the roughly 52 dose-escalation patients, hepatocellular carcinoma was present in some 19, melanoma in approximately 15, renal cell carcinoma in 9 and head and neck cancer in 9. A male proportion of around 83% and a mean age of approximately 61 years, ranging from about 23 to 90, were recorded for the dose-escalation cohort. Prior anti-PD-1, anti-PD-L1 or anti-CTLA-4 therapy was permitted, and 30% to 50% of dose-escalation patients had received checkpoint inhibitors. Partial responses occurred in three dose-escalation patients, of whom one had hepatocellular carcinoma and two had cutaneous melanoma. Peripheral TCRbeta sequencing aimed to test whether ivuxolimab altered TCR sequence diversity and caused clonal T-cell expansion. The paper covers the monotherapy dose-escalation part of the phase I ivuxolimab trial, which included N ≈ 54 patients.

Overall results and qualifications from the work: Clonal expansion of both CD4+ and CD8+ blood T cells was observed from baseline to week 6 at doses 0.1 to 3.0 mg/kg. In the 0.1-3.0 mg/kg groups, partial responders had among the lowest normalized peripheral clonal expansion, particularly in CD8+ T cells. Which antigens the clonally expanded peripheral T cells were specific for was not determined. After ivuxolimab, expanded clones were on average more numerous among CD8+ T cells than among CD4+ T cells. Low levels of normalized T-cell clonal expansion were also seen in some patients who did not respond.

The trial excluded patients who had a history of autoimmune disease or were on systemic immunosuppression. Peripheral blood for TCR sequencing was drawn from every dose cohort at baseline, at cycle 4 day 1 and at cycle 7 day 1. The samples were drawn from a first-in-human, open-label, multicenter phase I dose-escalation trial of ivuxolimab. Adults with locally advanced or metastatic melanoma, renal cell carcinoma, hepatocellular carcinoma or head and neck squamous cell carcinoma were enrolled in the trial. Before TCR sequencing, CD4+ T cells and CD8+ T cells were sorted from peripheral blood as separate populations. In regard to this clone: No cognate antigen has been identified for it. Within one base of it there is no much larger clone, and no base qualities were kept.

Genomic DNA was isolated from the sorted cells so that the TCRbeta CDR3 region could be sequenced. TCRbeta CDR3 regions were sequenced using the immunoSEQ Assay. The table was pulled from immuneACCESS by TCRdb, which kept in-frame rearrangements only. Such tables lose some clones; where checked, under half of the loss comes from unresolved V genes, and the rest has no known cause. Recorded for this sample are under 55,000 clones; roughly 91% of them occurred a single time. The ten largest clonotypes hold roughly 22% of the sample. Sample: CD4+ or CD8+ T cells sorted from blood, taken in a trial of the OX40 agonist ivuxolimab. The receptor was derived from an adult with an advanced solid tumor such as melanoma, head and neck, liver or kidney cancer.

The sequenced DNA: TGTGCCAGCAGCTTGGTAACGGGACAGGGCTACGAGCAGTACTTC. The resulting protein is CASSLVTGQGYEQYF. The chain is encoded by TRBV7-2 joined to TRBJ2-7; the junction holds 9 bases that match TRBD1. Ends trimmed: V by 3 bases, J by 3 bases; bases unmatched to a gene: 6. The CDR3 numbers 15 residues from cysteine through phenylalanine. The retained sequence is limited to the CDR3, 45 bases, with the frame set at the first base. From the germline V gene, CDR1 is SGHTA and CDR2 is FQGNSA.